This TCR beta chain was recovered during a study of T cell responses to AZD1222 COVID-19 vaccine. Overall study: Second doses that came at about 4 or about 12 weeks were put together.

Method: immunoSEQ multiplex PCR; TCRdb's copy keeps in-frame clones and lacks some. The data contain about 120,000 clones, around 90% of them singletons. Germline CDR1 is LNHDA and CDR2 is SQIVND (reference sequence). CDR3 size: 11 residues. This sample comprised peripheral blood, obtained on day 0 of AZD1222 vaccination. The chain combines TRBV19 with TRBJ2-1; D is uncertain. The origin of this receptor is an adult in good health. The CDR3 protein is CTSSSYNEQFF. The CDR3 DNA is TGTACGTCAAGCTCCTACAATGAGCAGTTCTTC.